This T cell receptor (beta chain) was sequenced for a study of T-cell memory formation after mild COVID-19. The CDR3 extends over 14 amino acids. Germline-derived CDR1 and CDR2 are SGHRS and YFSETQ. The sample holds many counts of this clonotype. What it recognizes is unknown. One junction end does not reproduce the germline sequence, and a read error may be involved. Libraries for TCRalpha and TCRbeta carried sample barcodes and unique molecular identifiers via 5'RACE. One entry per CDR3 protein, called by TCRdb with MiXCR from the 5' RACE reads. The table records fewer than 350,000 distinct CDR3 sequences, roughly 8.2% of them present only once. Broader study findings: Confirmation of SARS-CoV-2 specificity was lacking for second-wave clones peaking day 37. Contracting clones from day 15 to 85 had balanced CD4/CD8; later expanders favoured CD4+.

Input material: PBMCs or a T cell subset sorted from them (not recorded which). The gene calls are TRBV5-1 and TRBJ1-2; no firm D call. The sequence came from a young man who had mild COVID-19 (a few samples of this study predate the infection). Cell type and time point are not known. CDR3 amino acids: CASRLAPANYGYTF. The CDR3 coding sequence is TGCGCCAGCAGGTTGGCTCCAGCTAACTATGGCTACACCTTC. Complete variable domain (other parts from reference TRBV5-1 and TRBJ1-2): KAGVTQTPRYLIKTRGQQVTLSCSPISGHRSVSWYQQTPGQGLQFLFEYFSETQRNKGNFPGRFSGRQFSNSRSEMNVSTLELGDSALYLCASRLAPANYGYTFGSGTRLTVV.